The 9 T cell receptor beta chains in this list originate from one sample, sequenced in a study of blood T cell repertoires in COVID-19 (dated by TCRdb to 2018 to 2021). Library construction relied on the immunoSEQ multiplex PCR assay. Here the immuneACCESS table is served through TCRdb, limited to in-frame sequences with V and J called. Missing clones are a known gap in these copies; in checked studies unresolved V genes cover under half, and the rest lacks a known reason. The sample includes roughly 150,000 clones, with around 81% observed a single time. The ten largest clones add up to less than 9.5% of the sample. Sequencing was done on a sample of peripheral blood. The source is a human donor in a cohort sampled during active COVID-19.

The genes are TRBV15 and TRBJ2-7; 11 nucleotides line up with TRBD2. Looked up from germline, CDR1 is LNHNV and CDR2 is YYDKDF (reference sequence). With 4 bases clipped from V and 2 bases from J, the junction kept 7 bases outside the gene matches. The CDR3 runs to 16 residues. Here the CDR3 reads CATSTPLAGVPYEQYF. The CDR3 DNA reads TGTGCCACCAGCACCCCACTAGCGGGGGTCCCCTACGAGCAGTACTTC.

V usage is TRBV6-5 and J usage is TRBJ2-7; a possible D gene is TRBD1 (8 bases). The germline V gene encodes CDR1 MNHEY and CDR2 SVGAGI. The CDR3 sequence is 14 residues long. The germline V and J ends were trimmed by 6 bases and 5 bases, with 17 bases remaining between them. The CDR3: CASRYRGRENEQYF. The CDR3, as DNA: TGTGCCAGCAGGTACAGGGGGAGGGAAAACGAGCAGTACTTC.

The chain links TRBV5-5 to TRBJ2-3, with TRBD1 identical over 8 bases. The length of the CDR3 is 16 residues. V shed 3 bases and J 1 base; nucleotides not matched to a gene: 7. Germline loops: CDR1 SGHKS, CDR2 YYEKEE (reference sequence). The CDR3 bases are TGTGCCAGCAGCTCTTCGACAGGGGTTGGCACAGATACGCAGTATTTT. Protein product: CASSSSTGVGTDTQYF.

This rearrangement joins TRBV19 to TRBJ2-5, with a possible D match to TRBD1 (5 bases). V lost 1 base and J lost 3, with 12 bases in between. The germline CDR1 and CDR2 sequences are LNHDA and SQIVND (reference sequence). The CDR3 totals 15 residues. The CDR3 DNA sequence: TGTGCCAGTAGTATAGCCCCCCAGGGTGAAGAGACCCAGTACTTC. Encoded protein: CASSIAPQGEETQYF.

The chain couples TRBV6-5 to TRBJ2-1, with 8 bases lining up with TRBD1. This CDR3 is 14 amino acids long. After removal of 6 bases from V and 7 bases from J, the junction contained 8 bases not matched to a gene. Germline-derived CDR1 and CDR2 are MNHEY and SVGAGI. The CDR3 coding sequence is TGTGCCAGCAGGGAGCAGGGGGCTTTTAATGAGCAGTTCTTC. Its protein is CASREQGAFNEQFF.

V usage is TRBV29-1 and J usage is TRBJ2-1, with D possibly matching TRBD2 (6 bases). The ends were cut back, 5 bases at V and 4 bases at J, with 18 bases in the middle. The CDR3 totals 15 residues. Germline values: CDR1 SQVTM, CDR2 ANQGSEA. The CDR3 nucleotides read TGCAGCGTTCTCACTCGGGGGTCCGTTTACAATGAGCAGTTCTTC. Amino acid sequence: CSVLTRGSVYNEQFF.

The chain uses TRBV27 and TRBJ1-4, with D perhaps matching TRBD1 (5 bases). The CDR3 spans 13 residues. V was pared by 8 bases and J by 7 bases, with 14 bases between. Germline loops: CDR1 MNHEY, CDR2 SMNVEV (reference sequence). Here the CDR3 reads CASRRGEFEKLFF. The CDR3 coding sequence is TGTGCCAGCCGGCGGGGGGAATTTGAAAAACTGTTTTTT.

The rearrangement joins TRBV5-1 to TRBJ2-2; 10 bases line up with TRBD1. The trim removed 5 bases at V and 7 bases at J, leaving 8 bases unmatched. Germline CDR1 is SGHRS and CDR2 is YFSETQ. CDR3 length: 15 amino acids. The CDR3 coding sequence is TGCGCCAGCAGTACCGGGACAGGGGTACGCGGGGAGCTGTTTTTT. Encoded protein: CASSTGTGVRGELFF.

The CDR3 here is CASSHASFNQPQHF. CDR3 nucleotide sequence: TGCGCCAGCAGCCATGCTAGTTTCAATCAGCCCCAGCATTTT. The chain recombines TRBV4-1 with TRBJ1-5; no reliable D call. The CDR3 consists of 14 residues. V dropped 3 bases and J dropped 3 bases, with 9 bases sitting between them. Germline values: CDR1 MGHRA, CDR2 YSYEKL.